Listed below are T cell receptor beta chains from one sample, sequenced in a study of cytomegalovirus exposure and HLA in healthy donors. Assay used: immunoSEQ multiplex PCR; TCRdb lists only in-frame clones, some missing. This sample has 90,000 to 120,000 clones, with 76% found just once. The sample comprised PBMCs. The receptors here all came from a young woman in good health and CMV-seropositive. Each CDR3 is given without its conserved first and last residue. Fields, in order: CDR3 protein, clone size, J gene, V gene. Clone sizes are given selectively: once, few, many, or a class where the clone is expanded.

ASSLDGQGYIEAF | NA | TRBJ1-1 | TRBV5-1
ASSSPRTGRNQPQH | once | TRBJ1-5 | TRBV28
ASSWAGASYEQY | NA | TRBJ2-7 | TRBV27
ASSLHVDQPQH | NA | TRBJ1-5 | TRBV5-1
ASSDDRRTTGELF | NA | TRBJ2-2 | TRBV25-1
ASSSGLAGNNNEQF | NA | TRBJ2-1 | TRBV13
ASSLVSSGTYEQY | NA | TRBJ2-7 | TRBV11-2
ASQILAVPHNEQF | NA | TRBJ2-1 | TRBV6-1
AGQGASYEQY | few | TRBJ2-7 | TRBV7-9
ASSFSGPGADTQY | NA | TRBJ2-3 | TRBV5-1
ASSFRSSYEQY | NA | TRBJ2-7 | TRBV27
ASKSDRGVGELF | NA | TRBJ2-2 | TRBV6-1
ASSESVASGSWTDTQY | once | TRBJ2-3 | TRBV2
ASTQAGQNTGELF | few | TRBJ2-2 | TRBV5-1
ASSYRQGGEQY | NA | TRBJ2-7 | TRBV5-8
ASSYSQALAGTEAF | NA | TRBJ1-1 | TRBV6-5
ASSPYLTGRGADTQY | NA | TRBJ2-3 | TRBV28
ASSPNTGGSDTQY | few | TRBJ2-3 | TRBV6-1
ATSRELAVTYEQY | few | TRBJ2-7 | TRBV15
ASSGAFGNQPQH | NA | TRBJ1-5 | TRBV2
AISEVRRGIWEQY | NA | TRBJ2-7 | TRBV10-3
ASTSRGIDQPQH | NA | TRBJ1-5 | TRBV10-1
ASSFLTSGSYEQY | few | TRBJ2-7 | TRBV28
ASSVLQSGTGELF | NA | TRBJ2-2 | TRBV9
ASSQTSGRPGEQF | NA | TRBJ2-1 | TRBV4-1
ASSKGLGYEQY | NA | TRBJ2-7 | TRBV7-6
ASRLLGVAGANVLT | NA | TRBJ2-6 | TRBV27
ASSPRTGGKLF | NA | TRBJ1-4 | TRBV28
ASSYLNEKLF | NA | TRBJ1-4 | TRBV13
ASSQDQRSITGELF | NA | TRBJ2-2 | TRBV4-1
ASRYTSGGNEQF | NA | TRBJ2-1 | TRBV6-5
ASSERGRGLPSGANVLT | NA | TRBJ2-6 | TRBV6-1
ASRTGEKLF | NA | TRBJ1-4 | TRBV2
ASSLADLGVDTQY | NA | TRBJ2-3 | TRBV5-1
ASSPSGVGEQY | NA | TRBJ2-7 | TRBV10-1
ASSFVEGFPSGANVLT | few | TRBJ2-6 | TRBV5-5
ASRSAGGNGYT | NA | TRBJ1-2 | TRBV19
ASSLQTGDTGAF | once | TRBJ1-1 | TRBV6-5
ASRPQINYGYT | NA | TRBJ1-2 | TRBV2
ASTGPGELF | NA | TRBJ2-2 | TRBV28
ASSEQGFGANVLT | NA | TRBJ2-6 | TRBV6-1
AIHELTGSTEAF | NA | TRBJ1-1 | TRBV2
ASSLGQGNEKLF | few | TRBJ1-4 | TRBV5-6
ASSVGVGEVTQY | NA | TRBJ2-5 | TRBV9
ASGLGQGARNQPQH | NA | TRBJ1-5 | TRBV12-5
ASSPEGQGGRTEAF | few | TRBJ1-1 | TRBV7-9
ASTRQGTNEKLF | once | TRBJ1-4 | TRBV28
AMGDREFPDTQY | NA | TRBJ2-3 | TRBV10-3
ASSLTGTAMNTEAF | NA | TRBJ1-1 | TRBV7-9
ASSLVRYTEAF | NA | TRBJ1-1 | TRBV7-2
ASSVGSNNEKLF | NA | TRBJ1-4 | TRBV9